This TCR beta chain came from a study of OX40 agonist ivuxolimab in advanced cancers. Clones were read by immunoSEQ multiplex PCR, and TCRdb kept only the in-frame ones, dropping some. This table has more than 80,000 clones, 75% to 95% appearing once. Germline values: CDR1 SGHTS, CDR2 YDEGEE. V was clipped by 4 bases and J by 0 bases; unmatched bases: 5. The CDR3 has 15 residues. The sample consisted of CD4+ or CD8+ T cells sorted from blood, taken in a trial of the OX40 agonist ivuxolimab. The sequence was obtained from an adult with an advanced solid tumor such as melanoma, head and neck, liver or kidney cancer. The chain combines TRBV5-8 with TRBJ1-1; 8 bases align to TRBD1. The CDR3 loop reads CASSATGVLNTEAFF. The CDR3, as DNA: TGTGCCAGCAGCGCGACAGGGGTCTTGAACACTGAAGCTTTCTTT. The whole variable domain, filled in from reference TRBV5-8 and TRBJ1-1, reads EAGVTQSPTHLIKTRGQQATLRCSPISGHTSVYWYQQALGLGLQFLLWYDEGEERNRGNFPPRFSGRQFPNYSSELNVNALELEDSALYLCASSATGVLNTEAFFGQGTRLTVV.